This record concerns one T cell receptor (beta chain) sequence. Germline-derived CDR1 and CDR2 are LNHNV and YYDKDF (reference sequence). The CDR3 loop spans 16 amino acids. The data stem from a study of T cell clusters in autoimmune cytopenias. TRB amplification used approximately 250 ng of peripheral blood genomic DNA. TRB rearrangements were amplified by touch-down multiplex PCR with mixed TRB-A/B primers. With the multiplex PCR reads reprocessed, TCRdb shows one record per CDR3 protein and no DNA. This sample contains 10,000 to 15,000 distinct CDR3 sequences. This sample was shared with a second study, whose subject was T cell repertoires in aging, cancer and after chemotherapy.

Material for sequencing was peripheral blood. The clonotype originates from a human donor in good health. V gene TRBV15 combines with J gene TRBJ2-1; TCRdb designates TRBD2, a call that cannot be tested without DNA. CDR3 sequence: CATSSPGTSNRNEQFF.